These T cell receptor beta chains were read from a single sample in a study of radiation and T cells in renal cell carcinoma. The assay was immunoSEQ multiplex PCR, and TCRdb's table has in-frame clones only and misses some. The sample records approximately 110,000 clones, approximately 80% being singletons. The specimen was blood, collected from a patient whose treatment included radiotherapy and nephrectomy. All receptors derive from a woman aged 60-75 years with renal cell carcinoma. The CDR3 runs from the conserved cysteine through the conserved F or W. Each record gives: D gene, V gene, J gene, clone size, CDR3 protein, CDR3 DNA. D genes are given only for firm matches. Clone size is given for some rows only: seen once, a few or many times, or a class if the clone is expanded.

d_gene: .; v_gene: TRBV5-1; j_gene: TRBJ2-5; abundance: .; CDR3aa: CASSLMGTQETQYF; CDR3nt: TGCGCCAGCAGCTTGATGGGGACCCAAGAGACCCAGTACTTC
d_gene: .; v_gene: TRBV18; j_gene: TRBJ2-7; abundance: .; CDR3aa: CASSFTTGNVHEQYF; CDR3nt: TGTGCCAGCTCATTTACAACAGGGAATGTGCACGAGCAGTACTTC
d_gene: .; v_gene: TRBV6-1; j_gene: TRBJ1-2; abundance: .; CDR3aa: CASSEEGGSYTF; CDR3nt: TGTGCCAGCAGTGAAGAGGGCGGGAGCTACACCTTC
d_gene: .; v_gene: TRBV27; j_gene: TRBJ2-1; abundance: .; CDR3aa: CASSLMGPSSYNEQFF; CDR3nt: TGTGCCAGCAGTTTAATGGGACCTAGCTCCTACAATGAGCAGTTCTTC
d_gene: .; v_gene: TRBV6-5; j_gene: TRBJ2-7; abundance: .; CDR3aa: CASSSLGRNEQYF; CDR3nt: TGTGCCAGCAGTTCCCTGGGGCGGAACGAGCAGTACTTC
d_gene: .; v_gene: TRBV4-1; j_gene: TRBJ1-2; abundance: .; CDR3aa: CASSQGVEGPYGYTF; CDR3nt: TGCGCCAGCAGCCAAGGCGTAGAGGGGCCCTATGGCTACACCTTC
d_gene: TRBD2; v_gene: TRBV5-1; j_gene: TRBJ2-2; abundance: few; CDR3aa: CASRLAGGDGELFF; CDR3nt: TGCGCCAGCCGACTAGCGGGGGGTGACGGGGAGCTGTTTTTT
d_gene: .; v_gene: TRBV6-5; j_gene: TRBJ1-6; abundance: .; CDR3aa: CASSYSFGGLTPLHF; CDR3nt: TGTGCCAGCAGTTACTCCTTTGGGGGACTTACACCCCTCCACTTT
d_gene: TRBD1; v_gene: TRBV7-6; j_gene: TRBJ1-4; abundance: .; CDR3aa: CASSFSGTGEEKLFF; CDR3nt: TGTGCCAGCAGCTTTTCCGGGACAGGGGAGGAAAAACTGTTTTTT
d_gene: .; v_gene: TRBV6-5; j_gene: TRBJ1-5; abundance: once; CDR3aa: CASTVGRSQPQHF; CDR3nt: TGTGCCAGCACCGTAGGGCGAAGTCAGCCCCAGCATTTT
d_gene: .; v_gene: TRBV29-1; j_gene: TRBJ2-3; abundance: .; CDR3aa: CSVGTADTQYF; CDR3nt: TGCAGCGTTGGGACAGCAGATACGCAGTATTTT
d_gene: .; v_gene: TRBV7-7; j_gene: TRBJ2-5; abundance: .; CDR3aa: CASSLSQVEETQYF; CDR3nt: TGTGCTAGCAGCTTGAGTCAAGTTGAAGAGACCCAGTACTTC
d_gene: TRBD2; v_gene: TRBV5-8; j_gene: TRBJ2-5; abundance: once; CDR3aa: CASSLSGGSQETQYF; CDR3nt: TGTGCCAGCAGCTTGTCGGGGGGGTCACAAGAGACCCAGTACTTC
d_gene: TRBD2; v_gene: TRBV6-1; j_gene: TRBJ2-1; abundance: .; CDR3aa: CASREVREFF; CDR3nt: TGTGCCAGTCGGGAGGTGCGGGAGTTCTTC
d_gene: .; v_gene: TRBV19; j_gene: TRBJ1-1; abundance: .; CDR3aa: CASSIVPRTALTWTEAFF; CDR3nt: TGTGCCAGTAGTATCGTACCCCGGACGGCTTTGACTTGGACTGAAGCTTTCTTT
d_gene: .; v_gene: TRBV6-5; j_gene: TRBJ1-1; abundance: .; CDR3aa: CASRRLQDTEAFF; CDR3nt: TGTGCCAGCAGACGACTACAGGACACTGAAGCTTTCTTT
d_gene: TRBD1; v_gene: TRBV6-1; j_gene: TRBJ2-1; abundance: .; CDR3aa: CASSEDSWDRDYNEQFF; CDR3nt: TGTGCCAGCAGTGAAGATTCTTGGGACAGGGATTACAATGAGCAGTTCTTC
d_gene: .; v_gene: TRBV5-1; j_gene: TRBJ2-3; abundance: .; CDR3aa: CASSLWGRETDTQYF; CDR3nt: TGCGCCAGCAGCTTGTGGGGGCGCGAAACAGATACGCAGTATTTT
d_gene: .; v_gene: TRBV4-1; j_gene: TRBJ2-7; abundance: .; CDR3aa: CASSQETSFYEQYF; CDR3nt: TGCGCCAGCAGCCAAGAGACGAGTTTCTACGAGCAGTACTTC
d_gene: .; v_gene: TRBV14; j_gene: TRBJ1-4; abundance: .; CDR3aa: CASSQDLRGEKLFF; CDR3nt: TGTGCCAGCAGCCAAGATCTCCGAGGTGAAAAACTGTTTTTT